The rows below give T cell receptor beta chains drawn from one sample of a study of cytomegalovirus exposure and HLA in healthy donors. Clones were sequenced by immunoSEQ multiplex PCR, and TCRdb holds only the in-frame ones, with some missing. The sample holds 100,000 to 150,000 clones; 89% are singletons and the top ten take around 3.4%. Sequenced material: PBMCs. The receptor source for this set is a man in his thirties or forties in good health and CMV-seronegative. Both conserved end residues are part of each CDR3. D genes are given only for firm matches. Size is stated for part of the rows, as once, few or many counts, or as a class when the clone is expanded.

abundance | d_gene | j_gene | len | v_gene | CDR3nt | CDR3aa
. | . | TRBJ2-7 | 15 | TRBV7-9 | TGTGCCAGCAGCCCCTCGGGGGTCGGATTCTACGAGCAGTACTTC | CASSPSGVGFYEQYF
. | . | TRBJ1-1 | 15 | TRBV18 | TGTGCCAGCTCACCATCAGAAAGGGGGAACACTGAAGCTTTCTTT | CASSPSERGNTEAFF
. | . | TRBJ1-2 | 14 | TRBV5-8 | TGTGCCAGCAGCACTCGGACAGACGGCTATGGCTACACCTTC | CASSTRTDGYGYTF
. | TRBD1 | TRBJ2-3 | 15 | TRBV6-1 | TGTGCCAGCAGTGACCGGGACAGGAGCACAGATACGCAGTATTTT | CASSDRDRSTDTQYF
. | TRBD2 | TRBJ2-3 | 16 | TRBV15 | TGTGCCACCAGCAGCTTCCTAGCGGAACACACAGATACGCAGTATTTT | CATSSFLAEHTDTQYF
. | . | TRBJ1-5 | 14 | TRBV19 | TGTGCCAGTACCACGACAGGAGAAAATCAGCCCCAGCATTTT | CASTTTGENQPQHF
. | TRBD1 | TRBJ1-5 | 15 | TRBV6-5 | TGTGCCAGCAGTTACTCCAGGGGGAGCAATCAGCCCCAGCATTTT | CASSYSRGSNQPQHF
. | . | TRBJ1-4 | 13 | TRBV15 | TGTGCCACCAGCCTTTTTGAAGCCGAAAAACTGTTTTTT | CATSLFEAEKLFF
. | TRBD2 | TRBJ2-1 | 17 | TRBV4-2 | TGTGCCAGCAGCCCGGCCGGACTAGCGGGGGTTTACAATGAGCAGTTCTTC | CASSPAGLAGVYNEQFF
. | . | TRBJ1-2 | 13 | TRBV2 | TGTGCCAGCAGGTCGCCTAGGATCTATGGCTACACCTTC | CASRSPRIYGYTF
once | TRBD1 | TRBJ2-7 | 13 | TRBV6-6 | TGTGCCAGCAAGGGACAGGGTCACTACGAGCAGTACTTC | CASKGQGHYEQYF
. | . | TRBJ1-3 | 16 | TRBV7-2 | TGTGCCAGCAGCTTAGCGCCGGAGAGCTCTGGAAACACCATATATTTT | CASSLAPESSGNTIYF
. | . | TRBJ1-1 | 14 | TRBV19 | TGTGCCAGTAGTACACAGGGTCTCCGCACTGAAGCTTTCTTT | CASSTQGLRTEAFF
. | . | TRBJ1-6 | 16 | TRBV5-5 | TGTGCCAGCAGCTTGGGAGAGTACTCCTATAATTCACCCCTCCACTTT | CASSLGEYSYNSPLHF
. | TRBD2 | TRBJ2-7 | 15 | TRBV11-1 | TGTGCCAGCAGTGATCCGGTGGGACTAAACTACGAGCAGTACTTC | CASSDPVGLNYEQYF
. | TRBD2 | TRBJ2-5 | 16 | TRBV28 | TGTGCCAGCAGTCCGCTAGCGGGGGCGGCGAGAGAGACCCAGTACTTC | CASSPLAGAARETQYF
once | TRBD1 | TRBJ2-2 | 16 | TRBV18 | TGTGCCAGCTCCCCTAAGGGACAGCAGAACACCGGGGAGCTGTTTTTT | CASSPKGQQNTGELFF
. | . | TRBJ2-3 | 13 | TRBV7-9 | TGTGCCAGCAGCTTTCCCCACACAGATACGCAGTATTTT | CASSFPHTDTQYF
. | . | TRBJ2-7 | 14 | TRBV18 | TGTGCCAGCTCACCATCGGGATCATCCTACGAGCAGTACTTC | CASSPSGSSYEQYF
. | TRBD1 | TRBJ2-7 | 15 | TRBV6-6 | TGTGCCAGCAGCTCCCCGGGACAGGGGACCCACGAGCAGTACTTC | CASSSPGQGTHEQYF
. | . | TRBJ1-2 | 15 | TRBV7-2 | TGTGCCAGCAGCTTAGAGAACAGCGGTAACTATGGCTACACCTTC | CASSLENSGNYGYTF
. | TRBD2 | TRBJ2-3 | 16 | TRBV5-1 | TGCGCCAGCAGCTTGGGAGCGGGGTCTAGCACAGATACGCAGTATTTT | CASSLGAGSSTDTQYF
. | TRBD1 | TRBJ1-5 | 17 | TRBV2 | TGTGCCAGCAGTGTCATTCCCTCCGGGACAGGGGGTCAGCCCCAGCATTTT | CASSVIPSGTGGQPQHF
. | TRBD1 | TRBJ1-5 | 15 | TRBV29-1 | TGCAGCGTTGCGATTGTGACAGGGGGGGATCAGCCCCAGCATTTT | CSVAIVTGGDQPQHF
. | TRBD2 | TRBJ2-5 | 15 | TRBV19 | TGTGCCAGTAGTAGTAGCGGGGGGTACCAAGAGACCCAGTACTTC | CASSSSGGYQETQYF
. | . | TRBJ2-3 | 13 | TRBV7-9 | TGTGCCAGCAGCTTAGGGGCCCAAGATACGCAGTATTTT | CASSLGAQDTQYF
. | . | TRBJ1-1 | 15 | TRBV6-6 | TGTGCCAGCAGGCAAGGTACAGGCACGAACACTGAAGCTTTCTTT | CASRQGTGTNTEAFF
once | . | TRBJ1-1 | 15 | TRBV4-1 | TGCGCCAGCAGCCAAGAGGAGGGGCGGCGCACTGAAGCTTTCTTT | CASSQEEGRRTEAFF
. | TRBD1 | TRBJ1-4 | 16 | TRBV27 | TGTGCCAGCAGTCTGGGACAGACGATCGCTAATGAAAAACTGTTTTTT | CASSLGQTIANEKLFF
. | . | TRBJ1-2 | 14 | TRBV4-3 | TGCGCCAGCAGCCCCCTTCCACAAGACTATGGCTACACCTTC | CASSPLPQDYGYTF
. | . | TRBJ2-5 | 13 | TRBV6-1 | TGTGCCAGCAGCGCCGACAGACTAGAGACCCAGTACTTC | CASSADRLETQYF
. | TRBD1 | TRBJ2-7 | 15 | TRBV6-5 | TGTGCCAGCAGCCCTGACAGGGGGACCACCTACGAGCAGTACTTC | CASSPDRGTTYEQYF
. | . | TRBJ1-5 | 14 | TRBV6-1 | TGTGCCAGCAGGAACCAGGGAGGAGGTCAGCCCCAGCATTTT | CASRNQGGGQPQHF
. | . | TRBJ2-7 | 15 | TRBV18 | TGTGCCAGCTCACCTCGAGGGGGGGCGGGTTACGAGCAGTACTTC | CASSPRGGAGYEQYF
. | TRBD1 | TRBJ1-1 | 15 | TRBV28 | TGTGCCAGCAGTTTAGGGGACAGGGATGGCACTGAAGCTTTCTTT | CASSLGDRDGTEAFF
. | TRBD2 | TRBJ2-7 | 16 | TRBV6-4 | TGTGCCAGCAGTCAATCCGCGGGGGTCCTCCCCTACGAGCAGTACTTC | CASSQSAGVLPYEQYF
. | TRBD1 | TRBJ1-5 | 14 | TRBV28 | TGTGCCAGCAGTCCCGCACAGGGGGCAAGCCCCCAGCATTTT | CASSPAQGASPQHF
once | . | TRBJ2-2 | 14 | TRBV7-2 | TGTGCCAGCGCCCGGCCGGGGAACACCGGGGAGCTGTTTTTT | CASARPGNTGELFF
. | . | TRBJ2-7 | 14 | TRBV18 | TGTGCCAGCTCATTGACAGGAGAGGGCTACGAGCAGTACTTC | CASSLTGEGYEQYF
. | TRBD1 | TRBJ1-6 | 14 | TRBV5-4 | TGTGCCAGCAGAAAGGACAGGAATAATTCACCCCTCCACTTT | CASRKDRNNSPLHF
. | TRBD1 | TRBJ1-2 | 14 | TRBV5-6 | TGTGCCAGCAGCTTGATGCAGGGGGACTATGGCTACACCTTC | CASSLMQGDYGYTF
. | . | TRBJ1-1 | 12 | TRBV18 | TGTGCCAGCTCACTACAGGGAACTGAAGCTTTCTTT | CASSLQGTEAFF
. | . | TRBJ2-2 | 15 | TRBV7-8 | TGTGCCAGCAGCTTTCGACAGACGAACACCGGGGAGCTGTTTTTT | CASSFRQTNTGELFF
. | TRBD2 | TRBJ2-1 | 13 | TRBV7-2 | TGTGCCAGCAGCAGGACTAGCATTAGAGAGCAGTTCTTC | CASSRTSIREQFF
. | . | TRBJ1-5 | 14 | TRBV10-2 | TGCGCCAGCAGTGAGTCTAGGGGAACTCAGCCCCAGCATTTT | CASSESRGTQPQHF
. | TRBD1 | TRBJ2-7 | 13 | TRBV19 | TGTGCCAGTAGTATGGACAGGGTAGGGGAGCAGTACTTC | CASSMDRVGEQYF
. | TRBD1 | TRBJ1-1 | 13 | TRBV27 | TGTGCCAGCAGTCGACAGGGAGACACTGAAGCTTTCTTT | CASSRQGDTEAFF
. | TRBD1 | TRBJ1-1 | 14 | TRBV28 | TGTGCCAGCAGTTTAGGACAGGGGGGGACTGAAGCTTTCTTT | CASSLGQGGTEAFF